A selection of T cell receptor beta chains follows, all from one sample in a study of blood T cells in healthy people across ages. In TCRdb, the 5' RACE reads were re-called with MiXCR into one record per CDR3 protein. The sample includes about 580,000 distinct CDR3 sequences, around 50% of them seen just once. Sequenced sample: blood. The receptors derive from a man older than 75 in good health. The CDR3 runs from the conserved cysteine through the conserved F or W. A D gene is named only where the DNA matches it firmly. Clone size is not always given. Where it is, it says once, few, many or a class for expanded clones.

. | TRBJ2-7 | . | TRBV7-9 | CALHRDGDGQYF | TGTGCCCTCCATCGGGACGGAGACGGGCAGTACTTC
few | TRBJ1-2 | . | TRBV29-1 | CSVLRGDRDGYTF | TGCAGCGTTCTCAGGGGAGATCGTGATGGCTACACCTTC
many | TRBJ1-1 | TRBD1 | TRBV6-6 | CASSYDRGDTEAFF | TGTGCCAGCAGTTACGACAGGGGGGACACTGAAGCTTTCTTT
. | TRBJ2-7 | TRBD1 | TRBV2 | CASNGQGSRTEQYF | TGTGCCAGCAACGGACAGGGGAGCCGCACCGAGCAGTACTTC
. | TRBJ2-1 | TRBD2 | TRBV7-2 | CASSLAGGGYYNEQFF | TGTGCCAGCAGCTTAGCAGGCGGGGGGTACTACAATGAGCAGTTCTTC
. | TRBJ2-1 | TRBD2 | TRBV6-2/TRBV6-3 | CASRTSGGLHNEQFF | TGTGCCAGCAGAACTAGCGGGGGGCTCCACAATGAGCAGTTCTTC
. | TRBJ1-1 | TRBD1 | TRBV6-6 | CASSYGGTGAEAFF | TGTGCCAGCAGTTACGGTGGGACAGGGGCTGAAGCTTTCTTT
few | TRBJ1-2 | . | TRBV7-6 | CASSPSPMGGYTF | TGTGCCAGCAGCCCTAGCCCAATGGGAGGCTACACCTTC
. | TRBJ2-2 | . | TRBV20-1 | CSARFRTTGELFF | TGCAGTGCTAGATTCCGAACTACCGGGGAGCTGTTTTTT
. | TRBJ2-1 | TRBD2 | TRBV6-2/TRBV6-3 | CASNPTSGRALNEQFF | TGTGCCAGCAACCCGACTAGCGGGAGGGCCCTCAATGAGCAGTTCTTC
. | TRBJ1-2 | . | TRBV20-1 | CSAGFSNFNYGYTF | TGCAGTGCCGGATTTTCTAACTTTAACTATGGCTACACCTTC
few | TRBJ1-1 | . | TRBV5-1 | CASSFTFRNTEAFF | TGCGCCAGCAGCTTTACCTTTCGTAACACTGAAGCTTTCTTT
. | TRBJ1-5 | . | TRBV6-6 | CASSYSHQPGHQPQHF | TGTGCCAGCAGTTACTCACACCAACCCGGGCATCAGCCCCAGCATTTT
. | TRBJ2-1 | . | TRBV7-9 | CASSPHESDEQFF | TGTGCCAGCAGCCCACACGAGAGCGATGAGCAGTTCTTC
. | TRBJ2-2 | . | TRBV4-2 | CASSHDLFGDGELFF | TGTGCCAGCAGCCATGACTTATTTGGGGACGGGGAGCTGTTTTTT
. | TRBJ2-3 | TRBD1 | TRBV7-2 | CASRPRRDSYSPDTQYF | TGTGCCAGCCGCCCCCGTAGGGACAGTTATTCCCCAGATACGCAGTATTTT
. | TRBJ2-4 | TRBD2 | TRBV5-1 | CASSSSGGAEGIQYF | TGCGCCAGCAGCTCTAGCGGGGGGGCAGAGGGCATTCAGTACTTC
once | TRBJ2-7 | . | TRBV21-1 | CASSKWGLSPYEQYF | TGTGCCAGCAGCAAATGGGGACTGAGCCCCTACGAGCAGTACTTC
. | TRBJ2-1 | . | TRBV29-1 | CSVDGSTAPMDEQFF | TGCAGCGTTGACGGGAGTACAGCCCCTATGGATGAGCAGTTCTTC
. | TRBJ2-7 | TRBD2 | TRBV4-3 | CASSGGLAAYEQYF | TGCGCCAGCAGCGGAGGACTAGCGGCCTACGAGCAGTACTTC
. | TRBJ2-4 | TRBD1 | TRBV9 | CASSVGGQGKNIQYF | TGTGCCAGCAGCGTAGGAGGACAGGGAAAAAACATTCAGTACTTC
. | TRBJ2-7 | . | TRBV2 | CASREGTHYEQYF | TGTGCCAGCAGGGAAGGGACACACTACGAGCAGTACTTC
once | TRBJ1-2 | TRBD1 | TRBV7-9 | CASSLGTAYGYGYTF | TGTGCCAGCAGCCTGGGGACAGCGTACGGTTATGGCTACACCTTC
many | TRBJ2-4 | . | TRBV7-9 | CASSIHGLAKNIQYF | TGTGCCAGCAGCATACACGGGCTAGCCAAAAACATTCAGTACTTC
. | TRBJ2-7 | . | TRBV5-5 | CASSTVNEQYF | TGTGCCAGTAGTACAGTAAATGAGCAGTACTTC
few | TRBJ2-3 | . | TRBV10-3 | CAISETLSEDTQYF | TGTGCCATCAGTGAAACCCTCTCGGAGGATACGCAGTATTTT